This entry is about one TCR beta chain. The data are from a study of control samples from healthy donors and cancer patients. Deletions cut 2 bases from V and 3 bases from J, with 4 bases between. CDR3 size: 12 residues. Germline CDR1 reads KGHDR; CDR2 reads SFDVKD. The protocol was immunoSEQ multiplex PCR, while the TCRdb copy is restricted to in-frame clones and leaves out a portion. The table lists under 70,000 clones, roughly 87% of them singletons. The chain uses TRBV24-1 and TRBJ2-7; D unclear. Sequenced: blood. This sequence originates from a middle-aged man in good health. This CDR3 reads CATSDSSYEQYF. CDR3 in DNA: TGTGCCACCAGTGATTCTAGCTACGAGCAGTACTTC.